The rows below give T cell receptor beta chains drawn from one sample of a study of blood T cell repertoires in COVID-19. Libraries were prepared by immunoSEQ multiplex PCR; TCRdb keeps only in-frame clonotypes and omits some of them. The sample contains under 120,000 clones, less than 85% of which appear only once. Source material: peripheral blood. The receptors originated from a man aged 65 to 85 with active or convalescent COVID-19. Both conserved end residues are part of each CDR3. The order of the fields is D gene, V gene, J gene, CDR3 protein. A D gene is named only where the DNA matches it firmly.

>TRBD1|TRBV19|TRBJ2-3
CASTRQGASDTQYF
>TRBD1|TRBV7-3|TRBJ1-2
CASSLTGGQINYGYTF
>TRBD2|TRBV3-1/TRBV3-2|TRBJ2-3
CASSHYGTSGTSTDTQYF
>.|TRBV5-1|TRBJ1-2
CASSPDRTYYGYTF
>.|TRBV7-3|TRBJ1-1
CASSSDIGYTEAFF
>TRBD2|TRBV27|TRBJ2-4
CASSSRTSGNIQYF
>TRBD2|TRBV19|TRBJ2-7
CASTSLAGVSEQYF
>TRBD1|TRBV28|TRBJ1-1
CASSFLNRGLGNTEAFF
>.|TRBV7-6|TRBJ2-7
CASSLDSLEQYF
>.|TRBV5-1|TRBJ1-6
CASSLEQGVNSPLHF
>.|TRBV10-3|TRBJ1-1
CAISAVLNTEAFF